The clone carrying this T cell receptor (beta chain) was observed a handful of times. What it binds is unknown. The sample is drawn from a study of T cell repertoires in cytomegalovirus infection. V dropped 6 bases and J dropped 7 bases, with 9 bases sitting between them. This CDR3 region has 12 residues. Germline CDR1 reads MNHEY; CDR2 reads SVGAGI. TCRdb redid the calling of the reads with MiXCR, one entry per CDR3 protein. The sample shows hundreds of thousands of distinct CDR3 sequences, about 31% of them seen only once. This sample comprised cultured CD8+ T cells from PBMCs, obtained from culture after CMV antigen stimulation. This chain connects TRBV6-5 to TRBJ2-2; D not resolved. The TCR was taken from a human donor in good health (CMV status not recorded). Some clones in this sample may be carry-over from other donors' samples. The CDR3 bases are TGTGCCAGCAGCCGCAGGCACGGGGAGCTGTTTTTT. It specifies CASSRRHGELFF.